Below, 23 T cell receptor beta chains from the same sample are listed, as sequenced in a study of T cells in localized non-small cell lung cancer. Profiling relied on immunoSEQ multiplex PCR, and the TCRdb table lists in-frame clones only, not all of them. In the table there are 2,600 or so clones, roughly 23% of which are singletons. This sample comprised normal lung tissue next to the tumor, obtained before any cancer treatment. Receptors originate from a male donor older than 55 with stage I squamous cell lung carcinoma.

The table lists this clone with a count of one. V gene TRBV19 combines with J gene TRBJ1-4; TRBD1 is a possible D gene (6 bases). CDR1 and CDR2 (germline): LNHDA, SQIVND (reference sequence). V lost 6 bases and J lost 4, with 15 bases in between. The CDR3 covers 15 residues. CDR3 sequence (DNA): TGTGCCAGTAGCCCAGGACAGAGACGTAATGAAAAACTGTTTTTT. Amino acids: CASSPGQRRNEKLFF.

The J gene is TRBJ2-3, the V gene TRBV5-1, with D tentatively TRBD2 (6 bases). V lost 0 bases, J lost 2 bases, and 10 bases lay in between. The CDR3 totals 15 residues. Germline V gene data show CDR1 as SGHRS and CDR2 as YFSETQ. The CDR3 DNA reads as TGCGCCAGCAGCTTGGTGGGGGAGGTCACAGATACGCAGTATTTT. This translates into CASSLVGEVTDTQYF.

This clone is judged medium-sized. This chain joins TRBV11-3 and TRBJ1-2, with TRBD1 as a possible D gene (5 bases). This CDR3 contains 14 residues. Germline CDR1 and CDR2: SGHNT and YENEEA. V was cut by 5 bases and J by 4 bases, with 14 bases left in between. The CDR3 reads CASSPTGQPYGYTF. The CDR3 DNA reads TGTGCCAGCAGCCCGACGGGGCAGCCCTATGGCTACACCTTC.

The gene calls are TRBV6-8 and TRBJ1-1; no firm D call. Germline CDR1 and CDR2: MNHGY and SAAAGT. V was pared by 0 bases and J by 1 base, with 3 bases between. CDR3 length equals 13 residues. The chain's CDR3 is CASSYSRNTEAFF. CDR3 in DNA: TGTGCCAGCAGTTACTCCAGGAACACTGAAGCTTTCTTT.

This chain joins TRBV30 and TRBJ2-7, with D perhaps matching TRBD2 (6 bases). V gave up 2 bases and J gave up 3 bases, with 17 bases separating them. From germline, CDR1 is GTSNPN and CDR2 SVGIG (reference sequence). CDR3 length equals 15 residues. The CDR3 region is CAWSKTGVPLYEQYF. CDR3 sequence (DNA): TGTGCCTGGAGTAAAACGGGAGTTCCCCTCTACGAGCAGTACTTC.

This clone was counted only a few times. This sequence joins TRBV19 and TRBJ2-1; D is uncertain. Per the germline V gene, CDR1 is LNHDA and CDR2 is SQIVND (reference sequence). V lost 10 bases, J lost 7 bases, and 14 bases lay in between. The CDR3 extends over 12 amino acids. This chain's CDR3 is CATSPSGNEQFF. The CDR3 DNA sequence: TGTGCCACCAGCCCCTCCGGTAATGAGCAGTTCTTC.

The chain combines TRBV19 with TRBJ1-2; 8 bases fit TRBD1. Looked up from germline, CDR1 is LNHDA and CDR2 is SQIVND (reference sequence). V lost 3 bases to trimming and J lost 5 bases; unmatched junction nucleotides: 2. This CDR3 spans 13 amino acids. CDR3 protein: CASSMTGEYGYTF. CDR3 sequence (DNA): TGTGCCAGTAGTATGACAGGGGAGTATGGCTACACCTTC.

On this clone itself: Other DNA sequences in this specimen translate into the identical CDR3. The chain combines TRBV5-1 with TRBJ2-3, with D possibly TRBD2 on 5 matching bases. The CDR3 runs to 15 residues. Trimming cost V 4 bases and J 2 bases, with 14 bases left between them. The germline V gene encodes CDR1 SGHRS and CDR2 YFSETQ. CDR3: CASSLGLSSTDTQYF. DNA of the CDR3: TGCGCCAGCAGCCTTGGACTTTCCTCCACAGATACGCAGTATTTT. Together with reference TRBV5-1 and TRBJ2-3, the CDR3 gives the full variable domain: KAGVTQTPRYLIKTRGQQVTLSCSPISGHRSVSWYQQTPGQGLQFLFEYFSETQRNKGNFPGRFSGRQFSNSRSEMNVSTLELGDSALYLCASSLGLSSTDTQYFGPGTRLTVL.

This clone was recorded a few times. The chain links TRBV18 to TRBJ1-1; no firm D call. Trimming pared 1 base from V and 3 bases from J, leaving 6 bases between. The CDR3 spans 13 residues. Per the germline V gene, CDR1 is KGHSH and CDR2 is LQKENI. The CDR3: CASSPLLDTEAFF. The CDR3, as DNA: TGTGCCAGCTCACCACTATTGGACACTGAAGCTTTCTTT. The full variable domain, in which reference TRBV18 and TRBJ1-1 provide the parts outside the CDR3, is NAGVMQNPRHLVRRRGQEARLRCSPMKGHSHVYWYRQLPEEGLKFMVYLQKENIIDESGMPKERFSAEFPKEGPSILRIQQVVRGDSAAYFCASSPLLDTEAFFGQGTRLTVV.

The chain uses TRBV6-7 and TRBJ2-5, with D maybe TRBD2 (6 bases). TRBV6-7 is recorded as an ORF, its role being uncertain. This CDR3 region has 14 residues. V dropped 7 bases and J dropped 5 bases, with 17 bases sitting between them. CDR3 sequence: CASTRRASGETQYF. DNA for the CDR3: TGTGCCAGCACCAGGAGGGCCTCTGGGGAGACCCAGTACTTC.

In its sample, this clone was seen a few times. DNA of the CDR3: TGTGCCTGGACCTCGGTCTCGGAGACCCAGTACTTC. Protein: CAWTSVSETQYF. The genes are TRBV30 and TRBJ2-5; D is uncertain. Trimming took 4 bases from V and 5 from J, leaving 11 bases between them. The CDR3 length is 12 residues. Germline CDR1 GTSNPN, CDR2 SVGIG (reference sequence).

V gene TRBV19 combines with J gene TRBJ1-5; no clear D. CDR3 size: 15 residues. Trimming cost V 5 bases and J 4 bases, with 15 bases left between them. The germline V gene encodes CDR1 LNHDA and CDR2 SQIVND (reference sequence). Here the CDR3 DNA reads TGTGCCAGTAGTCTTCGTGGGGTTAAAAATCAGCCCCAGCATTTT. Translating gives CASSLRGVKNQPQHF.

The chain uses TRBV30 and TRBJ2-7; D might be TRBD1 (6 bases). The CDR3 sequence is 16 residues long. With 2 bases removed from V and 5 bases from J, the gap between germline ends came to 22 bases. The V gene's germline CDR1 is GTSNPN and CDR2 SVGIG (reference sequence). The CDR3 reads CAWSPWGRGWINEQYF. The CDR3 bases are TGTGCCTGGAGTCCATGGGGAAGGGGGTGGATTAACGAGCAGTACTTC.

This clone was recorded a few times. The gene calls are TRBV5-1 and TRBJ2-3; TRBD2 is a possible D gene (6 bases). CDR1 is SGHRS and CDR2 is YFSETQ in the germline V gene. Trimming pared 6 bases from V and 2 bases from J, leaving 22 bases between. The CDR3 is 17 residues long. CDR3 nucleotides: TGCGCCAGCAACATAGAGAACGCGGGGCGACCCACAGATACGCAGTATTTT. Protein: CASNIENAGRPTDTQYF.

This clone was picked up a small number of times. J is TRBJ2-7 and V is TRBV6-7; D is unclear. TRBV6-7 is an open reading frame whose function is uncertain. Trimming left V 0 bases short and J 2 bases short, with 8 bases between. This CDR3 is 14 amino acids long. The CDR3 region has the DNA TGTGCCAGCAGTTACTCCGATAAGGCCTACGAGCAGTACTTC. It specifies CASSYSDKAYEQYF.

The CDR3: CALIPLQLNYGYTF. The CDR3 DNA reads TGTGCCCTGATCCCCCTACAGTTAAACTATGGCTACACCTTC. The rearrangement links TRBV30 to TRBJ1-2, with unresolved D. CDR3 length: 14 residues. Trimming removed 8 bases from V and 2 bases from J, with 18 bases in between. Germline V gene lookup returns CDR1 GTSNPN and CDR2 SVGIG (reference sequence). Variable domain in full (rest from reference TRBV30 and TRBJ1-2): SQTIHQWPATLVQPVGSPLSLECTVEGTSNPNLYWYRQAAGRGLQLLFYSVGIGQISSEVPQNLSASRPQDRQFILSSKKLLLSDSGFYLCALIPLQLNYGYTFGSGTRLTVV.

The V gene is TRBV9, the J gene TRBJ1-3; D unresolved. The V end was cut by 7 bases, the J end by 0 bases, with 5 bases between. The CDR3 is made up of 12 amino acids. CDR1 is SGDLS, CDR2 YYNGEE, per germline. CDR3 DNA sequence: TGTGCCAGCGGGCTCTCTGGAAACACCATATATTTT. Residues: CASGLSGNTIYF.

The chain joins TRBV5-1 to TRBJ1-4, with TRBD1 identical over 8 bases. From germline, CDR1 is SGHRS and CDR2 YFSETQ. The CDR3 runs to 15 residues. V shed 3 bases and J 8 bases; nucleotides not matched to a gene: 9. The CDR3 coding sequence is TGCGCCAGCAGCTGGACCGGGACAGGTGGAGAAAAACTGTTTTTT. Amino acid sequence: CASSWTGTGGEKLFF.

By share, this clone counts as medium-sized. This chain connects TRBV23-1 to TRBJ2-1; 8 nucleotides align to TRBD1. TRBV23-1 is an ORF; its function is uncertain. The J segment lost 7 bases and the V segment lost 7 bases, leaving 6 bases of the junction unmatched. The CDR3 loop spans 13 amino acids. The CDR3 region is CASNGQGRNEQFF. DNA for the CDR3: TGCGCCAGCAACGGACAGGGAAGAAATGAGCAGTTCTTC.

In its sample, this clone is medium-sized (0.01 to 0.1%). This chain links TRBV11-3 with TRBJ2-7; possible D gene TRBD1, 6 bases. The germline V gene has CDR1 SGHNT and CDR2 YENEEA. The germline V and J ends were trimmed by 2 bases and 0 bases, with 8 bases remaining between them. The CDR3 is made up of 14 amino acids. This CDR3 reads CASSLQGISYEQYF. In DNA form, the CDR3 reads TGTGCCAGCAGCTTACAGGGGATCTCCTACGAGCAGTACTTC. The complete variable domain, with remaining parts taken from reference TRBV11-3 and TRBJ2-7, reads EAGVVQSPRYKIIEKKQPVAFWCNPISGHNTLYWYLQNLGQGPELLIRYENEEAVDDSQLPKDRFSAERLKGVDSTLKIQPAELGDSAVYLCASSLQGISYEQYFGPGTRLTVT.

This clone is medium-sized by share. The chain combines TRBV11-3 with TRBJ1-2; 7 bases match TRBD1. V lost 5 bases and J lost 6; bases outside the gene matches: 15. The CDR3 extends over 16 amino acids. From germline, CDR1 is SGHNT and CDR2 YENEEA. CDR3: CASSGQVTMGGNGYTF. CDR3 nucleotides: TGTGCCAGCAGCGGACAGGTGACAATGGGAGGGAATGGCTACACCTTC.

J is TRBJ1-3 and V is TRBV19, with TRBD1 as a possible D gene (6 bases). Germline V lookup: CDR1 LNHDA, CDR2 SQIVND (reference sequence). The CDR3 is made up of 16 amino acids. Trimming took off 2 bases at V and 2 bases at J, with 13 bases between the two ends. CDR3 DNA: TGTGCCAGTAGTATATCAGGAGGGGGTGCTGGAAACACCATATATTTT. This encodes CASSISGGGAGNTIYF. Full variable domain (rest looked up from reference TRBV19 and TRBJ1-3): DGGITQSPKYLFRKEGQNVTLSCEQNLNHDAMYWYRQDPGQGLRLIYYSQIVNDFQKGDIAEGYSVSREKKESFPLTVTSAQKNPTAFYLCASSISGGGAGNTIYFGEGSWLTVV.

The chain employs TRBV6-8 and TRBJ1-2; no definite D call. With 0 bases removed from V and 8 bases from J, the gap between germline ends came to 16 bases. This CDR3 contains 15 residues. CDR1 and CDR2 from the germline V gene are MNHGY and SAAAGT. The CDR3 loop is CASSYSSTSKHGYTF. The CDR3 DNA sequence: TGTGCCAGCAGTTACTCGTCCACTTCGAAGCACGGCTACACCTTC.